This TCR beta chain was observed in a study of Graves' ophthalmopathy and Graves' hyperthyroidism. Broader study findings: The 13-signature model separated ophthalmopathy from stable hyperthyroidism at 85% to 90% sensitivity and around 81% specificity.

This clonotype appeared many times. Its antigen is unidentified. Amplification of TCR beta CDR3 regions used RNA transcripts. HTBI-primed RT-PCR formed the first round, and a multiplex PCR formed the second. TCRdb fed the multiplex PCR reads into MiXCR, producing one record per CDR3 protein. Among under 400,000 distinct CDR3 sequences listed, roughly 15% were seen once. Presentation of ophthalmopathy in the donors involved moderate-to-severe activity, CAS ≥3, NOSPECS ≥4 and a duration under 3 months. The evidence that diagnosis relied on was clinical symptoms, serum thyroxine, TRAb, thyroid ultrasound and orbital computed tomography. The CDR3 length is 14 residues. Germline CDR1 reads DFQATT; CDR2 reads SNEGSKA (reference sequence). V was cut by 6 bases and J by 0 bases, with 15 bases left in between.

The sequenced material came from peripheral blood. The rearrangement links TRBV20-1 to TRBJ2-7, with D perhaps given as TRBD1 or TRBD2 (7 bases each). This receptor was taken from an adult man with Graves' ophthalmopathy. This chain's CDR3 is CSATGEGSSYEQYF. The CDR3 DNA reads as TGCAGTGCAACAGGGGAGGGGTCCTCCTACGAGCAGTACTTC.